Reported below is one T cell receptor (beta chain). Antigen specificity is unknown. Use of 60 Vbeta and 13 Jbeta primers characterized the PCR. Repertoires were generated with immunoSEQ multiplex PCR, while TCRdb's copy carries only in-frame clones and drops some. The sample comprises 140,000 to 150,000 clones, 75% to 80% of which are singletons, and 3% rests with the top ten. Although they were nominally healthy when sampled, donors likely had unrecorded immune exposures. V was trimmed by 8 bases and J by 2 bases, leaving 10 bases between them. The CDR3 is 13 amino acids. From germline, CDR1 is MNHEY and CDR2 SVGAGI. This sample is drawn from a study of cytomegalovirus exposure and HLA in healthy donors. Study-level points and caveats: The study flagged some 170 TCR beta chains as cytomegalovirus-associated.

This chain uses TRBV6-5 with TRBJ1-3; perhaps TRBD1 as D (5 bases). The sample taken for sequencing was PBMCs. The receptor's source is a man between 40 and 49 years old in good health and CMV-seropositive. Written as DNA, the CDR3 is TGTGCCAGCGGTCGGGGGACTGGAAACACCATATATTTT. This codes for CASGRGTGNTIYF.